This TCR beta chain emerged from a study of shared clonotypes between healthy human individuals. About the research overall: Serving as donors were a couple of women and three men, whose ages spanned 18 to 49.

The assay was immunoSEQ multiplex PCR, and TCRdb's table has in-frame clones only and misses some. The table includes hundreds of thousands of clones, about 80% detected once. This clone was observed a few times. Recent acute infections and vaccinations were absent in the healthy HIV-negative adult donors. Splitting the CD4+ cells yielded a CD45RA+ naive subset and a CD45RA-negative memory subset. Germline loops: CDR1 WSHSY, CDR2 SAAADI. V lost 5 bases to trimming and J lost 5 bases; unmatched junction nucleotides: 1. CDR3 size: 14 residues. The sequence was collected from a woman under 40 in good health. V gene TRBV10-2 combines with J gene TRBJ2-4; 12 bases map to TRBD2. The sequenced sample was memory CD4+ T cells sorted from blood. Subset reported: CD45RA-negative fraction. The CDR3 reads CASSLAGGENIQYF. The CDR3 DNA is TGCGCCAGCAGTCTAGCGGGAGGGGAAAACATTCAGTACTTC.